These 24 T cell receptor beta chains originate from one sample sequenced in a study of cytomegalovirus exposure and HLA in healthy donors. The PCR contained 60 Vbeta and 13 Jbeta primers. Method: immunoSEQ multiplex PCR; TCRdb's copy keeps in-frame clones and lacks some. The sample consists of 150,000 to 200,000 clones, approximately 82% of them appearing once. Sequencing input: PBMCs. Receptors originate from a woman in her thirties in good health and CMV-seronegative.

The V and J genes are TRBV18 and TRBJ2-6, with D perhaps matching TRBD1 (6 bases). CDR1 and CDR2 (germline): KGHSH, LQKENI. The CDR3 sequence is 18 residues long. Deletions cut 2 bases from V and 1 base from J, with 15 bases between. This CDR3 is CASSPLGQLGSGANVLTF. The CDR3 nucleotides are TGTGCCAGCTCACCATTGGGACAATTGGGGTCTGGGGCCAACGTCCTGACTTTC. The full variable domain, rest sourced from reference TRBV18 and TRBJ2-6, is NAGVMQNPRHLVRRRGQEARLRCSPMKGHSHVYWYRQLPEEGLKFMVYLQKENIIDESGMPKERFSAEFPKEGPSILRIQQVVRGDSAAYFCASSPLGQLGSGANVLTFGAGSRLTVL.

The chain recombines TRBV4-2 with TRBJ2-7, with a possible D match to TRBD2 (6 bases). The germline CDR1 and CDR2 sequences are LGHNA and YNFKEQ. The V end lost 1 base, the J end lost 7 bases, and 23 bases lay between the germline ends. The CDR3 is 17 amino acids. CDR3 amino acids: CASSQVGVAGPGDEQYF. In DNA, the CDR3 is TGTGCCAGCAGCCAAGTGGGGGTCGCGGGACCGGGTGATGAGCAGTACTTC.

The chain combines TRBV2 with TRBJ1-5; D may be TRBD1 (5 bases). This CDR3 region has 15 residues. Germline loops: CDR1 SNHLY, CDR2 FYNNEI. The V end lost 8 bases, the J end lost 2 bases, and 16 bases lay between the germline ends. For the CDR3, the DNA is TGTGCCAGCGCACAACTTTCGGGGGGCAATCAGCCCCAGCATTTT. This codes for CASAQLSGGNQPQHF.

This rearrangement joins TRBV5-6 to TRBJ1-2; no clear D. CDR1 and CDR2 (germline): SGHDT, YYEEEE. The CDR3 runs 13 residues. Trimming left V 0 bases short and J 1 base short, with 4 bases between. The chain's CDR3 is CASSLDINYGYTF. For the CDR3, the DNA is TGTGCCAGCAGCTTGGACATTAACTATGGCTACACCTTC.

The chain couples TRBV28 to TRBJ2-7, with 9 bases that match TRBD2. Germline V gene sequence: CDR1 MDHEN, CDR2 SYDVKM. With V trimmed by 5 bases and J by 5 bases, 10 bases remained unmatched. This CDR3 is 15 amino acids long. The CDR3: CASSAPAGGPDEQYF. The DNA for the CDR3 is TGTGCCAGCAGTGCCCCCGCGGGAGGGCCTGACGAGCAGTACTTC.

The chain employs TRBV5-8 and TRBJ1-1; no reliable D call. Germline V gives CDR1 SGHTS, CDR2 YDEGEE. V dropped 2 bases and J dropped 0 bases, with 5 bases sitting between them. The CDR3 has 13 residues. CDR3: CASSFQVNTEAFF. The CDR3, as DNA: TGTGCCAGCAGCTTTCAGGTGAACACTGAAGCTTTCTTT.

This rearrangement joins TRBV10-1 to TRBJ2-2; the D gene is possibly TRBD2 (5 bases). This CDR3 spans 15 amino acids. Trimming cost V 0 bases and J 6 bases, with 11 bases left between them. The germline V gene encodes CDR1 WNHNN and CDR2 SYGVQD (reference sequence). CDR3: CASSESWRAAGELFF. As DNA, the CDR3 is TGCGCCAGCAGTGAGTCTTGGCGGGCAGCCGGGGAGCTGTTTTTT.

Only one count was recorded for this clone. V gene TRBV29-1 combines with J gene TRBJ2-3; the D gene is possibly TRBD1 (7 bases). This CDR3 is 15 amino acids long. Trimming took 6 bases from V and 6 from J, leaving 22 bases between them. CDR1 is SQVTM and CDR2 is ANQGSEA in the germline V gene. CDR3 DNA sequence: TGCAGCGTGGCGGGGACAGCCTCGGGTCCGGATACGCAGTATTTT. This encodes CSVAGTASGPDTQYF.

The chain recombines TRBV7-2 with TRBJ2-7; no clear D gene. CDR1 is SGHTA, CDR2 FQGNSA, per germline. Trimming removed 1 base from V and 8 bases from J, with 21 bases in between. This CDR3 is 16 amino acids long. CDR3 sequence reads: CASSLVADPRSVKQYF. CDR3 in DNA: TGTGCCAGCAGCTTAGTTGCCGACCCCCGGAGTGTAAAGCAGTACTTC.

This chain connects TRBV28 to TRBJ1-2; TRBD1 is a possible D gene (5 bases). Trimming removed 6 bases from V and 1 base from J, with 18 bases in between. The CDR3 runs 16 residues. Germline CDR1 MDHEN, CDR2 SYDVKM. CDR3 region: CASRGRERNLNYGYTF. CDR3 DNA sequence: TGTGCCAGCAGGGGCAGGGAACGCAACCTTAACTATGGCTACACCTTC.

The V and J genes are TRBV6-5 and TRBJ2-7, with D maybe TRBD2 (7 bases). The V end lost 8 bases, the J end lost 6 bases, and 17 bases lay between the germline ends. Germline loops: CDR1 MNHEY, CDR2 SVGAGI. This CDR3 spans 13 amino acids. CDR3: CASGLPGGGEQYF. In nucleotides, the CDR3 is TGTGCCAGCGGCCTTCCGGGGGGCGGCGAGCAGTACTTC.

V usage is TRBV4-3 and J usage is TRBJ1-1, with D possibly TRBD1 on 5 matching bases. V lost 6 bases, J lost 1 base, and 15 bases lay in between. This CDR3 is built from 15 residues. CDR1 and CDR2 (germline): LGHNA, YSLEER. CDR3 nucleotide sequence: TGCGCCAGCAGTCCTGGGACTACCTCGAACACTGAAGCTTTCTTT. Translated: CASSPGTTSNTEAFF.

J is TRBJ1-2 and V is TRBV4-3; maybe TRBD1 (6 bases). This CDR3 spans 16 amino acids. Trimming removed 2 bases from V and 6 bases from J, with 19 bases in between. Per the germline V gene, CDR1 is LGHNA and CDR2 is YSLEER. DNA for the CDR3: TGCGCCAGCAGCCAAAAGCCGGGACAAGTGGGGAATGGCTACACCTTC. Translation gives CASSQKPGQVGNGYTF.

The gene calls are TRBV28 and TRBJ2-7; D is unclear. Germline loops: CDR1 MDHEN, CDR2 SYDVKM. The CDR3 covers 12 residues. The V end lost 8 bases, the J end lost 4 bases, and 12 bases lay between the germline ends. CDR3 residues: CASRGSLYEQYF. The CDR3 DNA reads as TGTGCCAGCCGAGGCTCATTATACGAGCAGTACTTC. Full variable domain (missing parts from reference TRBV28 and TRBJ2-7): DVKVTQSSRYLVKRTGEKVFLECVQDMDHENMFWYRQDPGLGLRLIYFSYDVKMKEKGDIPEGYSVSREKKERFSLILESASTNQTSMYLCASRGSLYEQYFGPGTRLTVT.

The V call is TRBV7-8, the J call TRBJ1-2; no clear D. The CDR3 runs 14 residues. CDR1 is SGHVS, CDR2 FQNEAQ, per germline. V was pared by 2 bases and J by 4 bases, with 11 bases between. The CDR3 here is CASSLITETYGYTF. The CDR3 DNA reads as TGTGCCAGCAGCTTAATCACAGAGACCTATGGCTACACCTTC.

The chain employs TRBV19 and TRBJ2-1, with 8 bases aligning to TRBD2. J lost 5 bases, V lost 11 bases, and 8 bases had no gene match. The length of the CDR3 is 13 residues. The V gene's germline CDR1 is LNHDA and CDR2 SQIVND (reference sequence). CDR3 protein: CAVLTSGNNEQFF. DNA for the CDR3: TGTGCCGTACTAACTAGCGGCAACAATGAGCAGTTCTTC.

The chain has TRBV2 and TRBJ1-6; TRBD1 aligns across 8 bases. From germline, CDR1 is SNHLY and CDR2 FYNNEI. The CDR3 sequence is 13 residues long. The trim removed 5 bases at V and 8 bases at J, leaving 2 bases unmatched. The CDR3 nucleotides are TGTGCCAGCAGTTTACAGGGGGATTCACCCCTCCACTTT. This sequence encodes CASSLQGDSPLHF.

The V call is TRBV5-4, the J call TRBJ1-2; maybe TRBD1 (6 bases). V dropped 0 bases and J dropped 2 bases, with 14 bases sitting between them. The CDR3 sequence is 16 residues long. Germline V gene data show CDR1 as SGHNT and CDR2 as YYREEE (reference sequence). CDR3 nucleotides: TGTGCCAGCAGCTTGGCCGGTTCCAGGGGAAACTATGGCTACACCTTC. Its protein is CASSLAGSRGNYGYTF. Filled out from reference TRBV5-4 and TRBJ1-2, the complete variable domain reads ETGVTQSPTHLIKTRGQQVTLRCSSQSGHNTVSWYQQALGQGPQFIFQYYREEENGRGNFPPRFSGLQFPNYSSELNVNALELDDSALYLCASSLAGSRGNYGYTFGSGTRLTVV.

The table lists this clone with a few counts. Here the CDR3 reads CASSLYGPAGQFF. DNA for the CDR3: TGTGCCAGCAGCTTGTACGGCCCGGCGGGGCAGTTCTTC. The genes are TRBV5-6 and TRBJ2-1, with a possible D match to TRBD2 (5 bases). This CDR3 contains 13 residues. The V end lost 1 base, the J end lost 12 bases, and 14 bases lay between the germline ends. Germline CDR1 and CDR2: SGHDT and YYEEEE.

This clone is a singleton in its sample. The chain carries TRBV11-2 and TRBJ2-7; 9 bases map to TRBD2. V shed 2 bases, J shed 1 base, and the junction held 0 bases outside the gene matches. In germline, CDR1 is SGHAT, CDR2 FQNNGV. The CDR3 consists of 14 residues. The CDR3 here is CASSLSGRSYEQYF. The CDR3 DNA is TGTGCCAGCAGCTTAAGCGGGAGGTCCTACGAGCAGTACTTC. The complete variable domain, with remaining parts taken from reference TRBV11-2 and TRBJ2-7, reads EAGVAQSPRYKIIEKRQSVAFWCNPISGHATLYWYQQILGQGPKLLIQFQNNGVVDDSQLPKDRFSAERLKGVDSTLKIQPAKLEDSAVYLCASSLSGRSYEQYFGPGTRLTVT.

This rearrangement joins TRBV18 to TRBJ2-5; 7 nucleotides match TRBD1. The germline gives CDR1 KGHSH, CDR2 LQKENI. The length of the CDR3 is 15 residues. With 1 base clipped from V and 2 bases from J, the junction kept 4 bases outside the gene matches. The CDR3 region is CASSPQGAIQETQYF. The CDR3 coding sequence is TGTGCCAGCTCACCACAGGGGGCGATACAAGAGACCCAGTACTTC.

The genes are TRBV7-9 and TRBJ2-7; D is possibly TRBD1 (5 bases). V was trimmed by 0 bases and J by 3 bases, leaving 18 bases between them. The CDR3 has 17 amino acids. CDR1 is SEHNR, CDR2 FQNEAQ, per germline (reference sequence). The CDR3: CASSLAQAGHIGYEQYF. Written as DNA, the CDR3 is TGTGCCAGCAGCTTAGCGCAGGCTGGACACATAGGCTACGAGCAGTACTTC.

The chain joins TRBV2 to TRBJ2-3, with 10 bases lining up with TRBD2. Germline CDR1 reads SNHLY; CDR2 reads FYNNEI. V was clipped by 5 bases and J by 1 base; unmatched bases: 12. This CDR3 comprises 18 residues. CDR3 protein: CASSPVRFSGGRTDTQYF. The CDR3 DNA reads as TGTGCCAGCAGTCCCGTCAGATTTAGCGGGGGGCGCACAGATACGCAGTATTTT.

The genes are TRBV6-6 and TRBJ2-1; possibly TRBD1 for D (5 bases). The CDR3 is 12 residues long. Trimming took 7 bases from V and 7 from J, leaving 11 bases between them. Germline V gene sequence: CDR1 MNHNY, CDR2 SVGAGI (reference sequence). In nucleotides, the CDR3 is TGTGCCAGCACCACTCCAGGGAATGAGCAGTTCTTC. This sequence encodes CASTTPGNEQFF.